Listed here is a single T cell receptor beta chain. Its cognate antigen has yet to be identified. The input lacks base qualities; no much larger clone sits a single base away. The CDR3 has 13 amino acids, counting the end cysteine and phenylalanine. Only CDR3 DNA is held: 39 bases, read in frame from base 1. Deletion took 2 bases off V and 3 bases off J, with a span of 5 bases between the germline ends. CDR1 is given as MNHEY and CDR2 as SVGAGI, both from the germline V gene. The CDR3 regions of human TCRbeta chains were analyzed by immunosequencing. As for the original processing: Repertoire TCRs were matched against a reference library of SARS-CoV-2-specific TCRs generated with the MIRA antigen-specificity platform. Breadth was defined as the fraction of unique TCRs that were SARS-CoV-2-associated. Depth was defined as the fraction of total T cells that were SARS-CoV-2-associated. Using the MIRA data, every spike-specific TCR was mapped to the spike region that the TCR reacted to and assigned to either a CD4 or a CD8 class. Log10-transformed breadth and depth values were compared by one-way ANOVA with Sidak's multiple comparisons tests. The table comes from immuneACCESS by way of TCRdb, which keeps in-frame sequences with V and J called. Part of the clones is missing from these tables; in studies checked, under half for an unresolved V gene and the rest for unknown reasons. D and trimming come from the DNA, and the V and J calls and clone size come from that table. Here the sample has under 200,000 clones; 94% occur a single time. The ten largest account for 7.5% to 10% of the sample.

The label giving this sample's time point can be read as: baseline before first vaccination. Vaccinee samples came from UK trials COV001 and COV002, including a single-blind randomized controlled phase 2/3 trial of AZD1222 (ChAdOx1 nCoV-19) in healthy adults. For TCRbeta chain sequencing, PBMC samples from trial participants were taken at day 0 and at day 28 after the second dose. This record belongs to a study of T cell responses to AZD1222 COVID-19 vaccine (dated by TCRdb to about 2021). As for the study more broadly: AZD1222 recipients with second doses at about 4 weeks or about 12 weeks were pooled, because spike-specific TCR depth and breadth did not differ between schedules. Trial participants were enrolled into age subgroups of 18-55, 56-69 and 70-plus years, which contained roughly 150, 30 and 60 TCR-sequenced participants, respectively. A total of approximately 240 trial participants underwent TCR sequencing, of whom roughly 210 had received two doses of AZD1222 and some 25 had received two doses of the MenACWY control vaccine.

Paper-wide results and their limitations: The whole spike protein was spanned by vaccine-associated CD4 TCRs, and dominant responses were seen in regions 160-218 and 743-854. After two AZD1222 doses, spike-specific TCR breadth and depth were significantly higher than at day 0 and than in MenACWY recipients. No day 14 peak-response samples were available, so repertoires were characterized only after the peak T cell response. Participants were mostly white British and included more females than males, and it was suggested by the authors that clonal diversity may have been underestimated. In the small 56-69-year group, the increase in depth fell short of significance, most likely because of low power. Only 5 to 7 AZD1222 recipients were SARS-CoV-2 seropositive at baseline, limiting conclusions about previously exposed vaccinees. Epitopes outside the regions mutated in the B.1.351 and B.1.1.7 variants were reportedly recognized by nearly half of the unique spike-specific TCRs.

This TCR was sampled from an adult in good health. Recombination connected TRBV6-5 to TRBJ2-1; too little of a D gene remains to name it. The sample in question was peripheral blood, obtained on day 0 of AZD1222 vaccination. The CDR3 reads as follows: CASSYESYNEQFF. The DNA reads TGTGCCAGCAGTTACGAAAGCTACAATGAGCAGTTCTTC.